The 5 T cell receptor beta chains below come from one sample, sequenced in a study of OX40 agonist ivuxolimab in advanced cancers. The library was built by means of the immunoSEQ multiplex PCR assay. Entries here come from immuneACCESS through TCRdb and include only in-frame sequences with V and J called. Some clones fail to appear in such tables; in the studies checked, an unresolved V gene covers under half of the shortfall, and the cause of the remainder is unknown. This sample lists roughly 60,000 clones; 70% to 90% were detected once. The ten largest make up around 3% of the sample. Sequencing was performed on CD4+ or CD8+ T cells sorted from blood, taken in a trial of the OX40 agonist ivuxolimab. These receptor sequences come from an adult with an advanced solid tumor such as melanoma, head and neck, liver or kidney cancer.

The gene calls are TRBV19 and TRBJ2-3; D uncertain. This CDR3 is 14 amino acids long. Trimming stripped 0 bases from V and 2 bases from J, with 6 bases between. CDR1 and CDR2 (germline): LNHDA, SQIVND (reference sequence). The CDR3, as DNA: TGTGCCAGTAGTATAGATTCCCACACAGATACGCAGTATTTT. This gives the protein CASSIDSHTDTQYF.

The V and J genes are TRBV5-1 and TRBJ1-2, with unresolved D. This CDR3 region has 13 residues. V lost 4 bases, J lost 3 bases, and 10 bases lay in between. The germline V gene encodes CDR1 SGHRS and CDR2 YFSETQ. The CDR3 here is CASSQGGYYGYTF. CDR3 nucleotides: TGCGCCAGCAGCCAAGGAGGGTACTATGGCTACACCTTC.

This chain links TRBV19 with TRBJ1-1, with 9 bases that match TRBD1. The CDR3 sequence is 14 residues long. Trimming took 5 bases from V and 1 from J; bases not matched to a gene: 2. CDR1 is LNHDA and CDR2 is SQIVND in the germline V gene (reference sequence). The CDR3 loop is CASSVGQGNTEAFF. CDR3 DNA: TGTGCCAGTAGTGTGGGACAGGGGAACACTGAAGCTTTCTTT.

There are a few counts of this clone. This sequence joins TRBV13 and TRBJ1-1; D is uncertain. V was pared by 0 bases and J by 1 base, with 6 bases between. This CDR3 contains 14 residues. Germline V gene data show CDR1 as PRHDT and CDR2 as FYEKMQ (reference sequence). CDR3 in DNA: TGTGCCAGCAGCTTAGGCGAAGCGAACACTGAAGCTTTCTTT. This sequence encodes CASSLGEANTEAFF.

V gene TRBV18 combines with J gene TRBJ1-2, with D tentatively TRBD1 (5 bases). With 4 bases removed from V and 8 bases from J, the gap between germline ends came to 23 bases. Germline CDR1 is KGHSH and CDR2 is LQKENI. CDR3 size: 16 residues. Here the CDR3 DNA reads TGTGCCAGCTCACAGCAGACAGCAGCTGATTATGTCGGCTACACCTTC. Translating gives CASSQQTAADYVGYTF. Based on the CDR3 plus reference TRBV18 and TRBJ1-2, the full variable domain is NAGVMQNPRHLVRRRGQEARLRCSPMKGHSHVYWYRQLPEEGLKFMVYLQKENIIDESGMPKERFSAEFPKEGPSILRIQQVVRGDSAAYFCASSQQTAADYVGYTFGSGTRLTVV.